Listed here are 13 T cell receptor beta chains from one sample, sequenced in a study of Graves' ophthalmopathy and Graves' hyperthyroidism. The authors amplified TCR beta CDR3 regions from RNA transcripts. An initial RT-PCR round employing HTBI primers preceded a second-round multiplex PCR. TCRdb reprocessed the multiplex PCR reads with MiXCR, giving one entry per CDR3 protein. The sample includes about 1.2 million distinct CDR3 sequences, 36% of them seen just once. The sample consisted of peripheral blood or thyroid tissue (not recorded which). The receptors shown here come from an adult man with Graves' hyperthyroidism.

The chain carries TRBV29-1 and TRBJ2-5; TRBD2 aligns across 7 bases. V gave up 7 bases and J gave up 4 bases; unmatched junction bases: 12. The CDR3 runs 14 residues. Germline V gives CDR1 SQVTM, CDR2 ANQGSEA. This CDR3 is CSAGRGGGGETQYF. CDR3 DNA: TGCAGCGCCGGCCGCGGGGGAGGTGGAGAGACCCAGTACTTC. The full variable domain, completed using reference TRBV29-1 and TRBJ2-5, is SAVISQKPSRDICQRGTSLTIQCQVDSQVTMMFWYRQQPGQSLTLIATANQGSEATYESGFVIDKFPISRPNLTFSTLTVSNMSPEDSSIYLCSAGRGGGGETQYFGPGTRLLVL.

V usage is TRBV7-3 and J usage is TRBJ1-1; D gene ambiguous. Germline V gene lookup returns CDR1 SGHTA and CDR2 FQGTGA. The CDR3 runs 10 residues. V was clipped by 6 bases and J by 8 bases, with 7 bases between them. The CDR3 region has the DNA TGTGCCAGCAGTTATGAGGAAGCTTTCTTT. Translation: CASSYEEAFF. Full variable domain (rest looked up from reference TRBV7-3 and TRBJ1-1): GAGVSQTPSNKVTEKGKYVELRCDPISGHTALYWYRQSLGQGPEFLIYFQGTGAADDSGLPNDRFFAVRPEGSVSTLKIQRTERGDSAVYLCASSYEEAFFGQGTRLTVV.

This clonotype was recorded many times. The J gene is TRBJ2-5, the V gene TRBV11-2; TRBD2 is a possible D gene (6 bases). V lost 0 bases to trimming and J lost 5 bases, with 22 bases between them. Looked up from germline, CDR1 is SGHAT and CDR2 is FQNNGV. The CDR3 length is 18 residues. The CDR3 DNA sequence: TGTGCCAGCAGCTTAGATCCGGGGAGGACTCGGGCGTGGGAGACCCAGTACTTC. Its protein product is CASSLDPGRTRAWETQYF.

This clonotype was found once. The CDR3, as DNA: TGTGCCAGCAGTGTTAGGGGGGAAACCTATGGCTACACCTTC. It codes for CASSVRGETYGYTF. This chain connects TRBV2 to TRBJ1-2, with D perhaps matching TRBD1 (6 bases). The CDR3 contains 14 residues. V was cut by 4 bases and J by 4 bases, with 13 bases left in between. Germline V CDR1 and CDR2: SNHLY, FYNNEI.

This chain joins TRBV12-5 and TRBJ2-7; 11 bases are a match to TRBD1. The CDR3 spans 13 residues. The germline gives CDR1 LGHNT, CDR2 FRNRAP. V shed 7 bases, J shed 6 bases, and the junction held 5 bases outside the gene matches. CDR3: CASVGQGAFEQYF. The CDR3 DNA sequence: TGTGCTAGTGTAGGACAGGGGGCGTTCGAGCAGTACTTC.

V and J are TRBV7-2 and TRBJ1-1; no definite D call. Germline V lookup: CDR1 SGHTA, CDR2 FQGNSA. Trimming left V 4 bases short and J 1 base short, with 7 bases between. The CDR3 length is 13 residues. Here the CDR3 reads CASSYEKNTEAFF. The CDR3 nucleotides read TGTGCCAGCAGCTACGAGAAGAACACTGAAGCTTTCTTT.

The genes are TRBV7-2 and TRBJ1-4; D possibly corresponds to TRBD1 (5 bases). CDR3 length equals 16 residues. Germline CDR1 SGHTA, CDR2 FQGNSA. Trimming stripped 1 base from V and 7 bases from J, with 16 bases between. In nucleotides, the CDR3 is TGTGCCAGCAGCTTAGACGCCGGGACGGCAAGTGAAAAACTGTTTTTT. Residues: CASSLDAGTASEKLFF.

As for this clonotype: Since a much larger clone is just one base distant, this may be a read error. The rearrangement uses TRBV11-2 and TRBJ1-4; D remains ambiguous. Trimming pared 4 bases from V and 7 bases from J, leaving 10 bases between. CDR1 is SGHAT and CDR2 is FQNNGV in the germline V gene. The CDR3 sequence is 13 residues long. The CDR3: CASSSEGGEKLFF. CDR3 bases: TGTGCCAGCAGCTCAGAGGGTGGTGAAAAACTGTTTTTT.

This clonotype was seen repeatedly, ten times or more. The chain uses TRBV7-9 and TRBJ2-7; D unresolved. Trimming left V 6 bases short and J 4 bases short, with 19 bases between. The CDR3 spans 15 residues. CDR1 SEHNR and CDR2 FQNEAQ come from the germline V gene (reference sequence). The CDR3 bases are TGTGCCAGCAGTTCCCGAGGTGGCGACGGGTACGAGCAGTACTTC. It is translated as CASSSRGGDGYEQYF. Combining the CDR3 with reference TRBV7-9 and TRBJ2-7 gives the whole variable domain DTGVSQNPRHKITKRGQNVTFRCDPISEHNRLYWYRQTLGQGPEFLTYFQNEAQLEKSRLLSDRFSAERPKGSFSTLEIQRTEQGDSAMYLCASSSRGGDGYEQYFGPGTRLTVT.

This clonotype was detected many times. The rearrangement uses TRBV5-1 and TRBJ2-5; D possibly corresponds to TRBD2 (6 bases). V gave up 0 bases and J gave up 6 bases, with 12 bases separating them. The CDR3 length is 14 residues. Germline assignment: CDR1 SGHRS and CDR2 YFSETQ. CDR3 nucleotide sequence: TGCGCCAGCAGCTTGGCCTCTGGAGGGCAGACCCAGTACTTC. Its translation: CASSLASGGQTQYF.

This clonotype appeared a few times. The rearrangement joins TRBV19 to TRBJ1-2, with a tentative D call TRBD1 (6 bases). CDR1 and CDR2 from the germline V gene are LNHDA and SQIVND (reference sequence). V shed 5 bases and J shed 5 bases, with 12 bases lying between them. This CDR3 is built from 13 residues. CDR3: CASSVTGPYGYTF. Here the CDR3 DNA reads TGTGCCAGTAGTGTAACAGGGCCTTATGGCTACACCTTC.

In this sample, this clonotype turned up a few times. This chain uses TRBV7-2 with TRBJ1-2; 9 positions match TRBD1. V gave up 1 base and J gave up 8 bases; unmatched junction bases: 11. Germline V lookup: CDR1 SGHTA, CDR2 FQGNSA. This CDR3 region has 16 residues. CDR3 DNA: TGTGCCAGCAGCTTAGACCCACCGGGACAGGGTAGCGGCTACACCTTC. It yields the protein CASSLDPPGQGSGYTF.

This clonotype has a handful of counts. The rearrangement links TRBV29-1 to TRBJ1-2; D not certain. Trimming took off 2 bases at V and 12 bases at J, with 16 bases between the two ends. The CDR3 has 12 residues. Germline-derived CDR1 and CDR2 are SQVTM and ANQGSEA. The CDR3 sequence: CSVELPTSGNTF. The DNA for the CDR3 is TGCAGCGTTGAACTTCCGACCTCTGGAAACACCTTC.